This section outlines one T cell receptor (beta chain) sequence together with its context. This entry is derived from a study of blood T cell repertoires in COVID-19. Germline V gene lookup returns CDR1 LGHDT and CDR2 YNNKEL (reference sequence). The CDR3 loop spans 13 amino acids. Trimming took off 4 bases at V and 6 bases at J, with 13 bases between the two ends. The method was immunoSEQ multiplex PCR; TCRdb's version includes in-frame clones alone and lacks a portion of them. The sample shows approximately 180,000 clones, 85% of them seen only once. V gene TRBV3-1 (or the pseudogene TRBV3-2) combines with J gene TRBJ2-7; perhaps TRBD1 as D (6 bases). This sequence was found in a man in his forties who had recovered from COVID-19. The sample comprised PBMCs or T cells enriched from blood (not recorded which). The CDR3 protein is CASSRGQIVEQYF. The CDR3 DNA follows: TGTGCCAGCAGCCGTGGACAGATCGTCGAGCAGTACTTC.